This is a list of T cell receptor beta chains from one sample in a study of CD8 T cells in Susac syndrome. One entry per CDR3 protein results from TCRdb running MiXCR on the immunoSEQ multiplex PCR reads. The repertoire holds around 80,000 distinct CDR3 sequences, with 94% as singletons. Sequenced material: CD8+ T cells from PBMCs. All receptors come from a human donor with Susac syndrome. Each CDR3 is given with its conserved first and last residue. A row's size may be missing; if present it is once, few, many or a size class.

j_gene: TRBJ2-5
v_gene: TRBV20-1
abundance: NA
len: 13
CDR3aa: CSANHRERGTQYF

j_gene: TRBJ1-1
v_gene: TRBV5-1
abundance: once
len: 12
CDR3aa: CASSWTGVEAFF

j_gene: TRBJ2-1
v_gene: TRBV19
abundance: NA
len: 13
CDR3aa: CASSAIGGNWRFF

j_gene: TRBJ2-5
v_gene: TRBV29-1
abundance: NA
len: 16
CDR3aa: CSSTAPRLGEHETQYF

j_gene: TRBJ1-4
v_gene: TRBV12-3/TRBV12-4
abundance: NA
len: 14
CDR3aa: CASSLHAQNEKLFF

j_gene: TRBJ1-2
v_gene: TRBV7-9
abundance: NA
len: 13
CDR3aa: CASSPETHYGYTF

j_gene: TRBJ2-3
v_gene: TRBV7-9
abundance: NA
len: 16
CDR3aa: CASSRTSGGERDTQYF

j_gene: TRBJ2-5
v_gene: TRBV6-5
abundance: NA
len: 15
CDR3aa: CASSYATSGAETQYF

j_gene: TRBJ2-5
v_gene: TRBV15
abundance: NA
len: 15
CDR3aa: CATSRDKGDQETQYF

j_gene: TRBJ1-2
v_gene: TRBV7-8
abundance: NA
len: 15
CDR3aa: CASSAIYDGSYGYTF

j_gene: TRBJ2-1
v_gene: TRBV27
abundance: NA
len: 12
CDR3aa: CASSFGDNEQFF

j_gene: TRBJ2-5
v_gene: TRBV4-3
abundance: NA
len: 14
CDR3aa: CASSQERREETQYF

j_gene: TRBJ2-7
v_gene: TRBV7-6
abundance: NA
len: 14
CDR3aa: CASSLKLAGREQYF

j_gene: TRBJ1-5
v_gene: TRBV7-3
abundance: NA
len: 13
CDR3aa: CASSRSGGQPQHF

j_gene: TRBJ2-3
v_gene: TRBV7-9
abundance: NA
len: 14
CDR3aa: CASSPPGTADTQYF

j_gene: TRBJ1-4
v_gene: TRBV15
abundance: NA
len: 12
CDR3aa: CATSRVQGKLFF

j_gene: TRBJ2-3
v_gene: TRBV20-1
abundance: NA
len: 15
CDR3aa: CSATPGQSLTDTQYF

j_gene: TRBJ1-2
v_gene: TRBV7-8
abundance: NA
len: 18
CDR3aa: CASSLEVSWTGDSYGYTF

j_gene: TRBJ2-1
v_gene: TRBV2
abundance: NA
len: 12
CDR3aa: CASGGSYNEQFF

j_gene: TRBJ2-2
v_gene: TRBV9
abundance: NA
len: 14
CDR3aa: CASSVSGKAGELFF

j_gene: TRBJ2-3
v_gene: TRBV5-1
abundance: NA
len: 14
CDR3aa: CASSLEGAGDTQYF

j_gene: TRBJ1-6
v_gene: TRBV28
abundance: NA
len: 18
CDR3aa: CASSYTGEVSPYNSPLHF

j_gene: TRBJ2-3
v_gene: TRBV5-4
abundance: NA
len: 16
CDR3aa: CASSLRTSGDLDTQYF

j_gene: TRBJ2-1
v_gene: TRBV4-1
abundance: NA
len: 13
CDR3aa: CASSQEPRNEQFF

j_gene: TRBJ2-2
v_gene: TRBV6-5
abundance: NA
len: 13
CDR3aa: CASSYSALGELFF

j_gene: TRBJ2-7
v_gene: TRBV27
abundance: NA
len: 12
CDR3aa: CASRRTADSLYF

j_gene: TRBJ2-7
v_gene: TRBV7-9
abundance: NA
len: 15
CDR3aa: CASSLAQGISYEQYF

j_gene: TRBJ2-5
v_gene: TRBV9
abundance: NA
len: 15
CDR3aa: CASSVSGTSGETQYF

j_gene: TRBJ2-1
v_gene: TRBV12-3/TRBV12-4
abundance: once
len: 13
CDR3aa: CASSRQGVNEQFF

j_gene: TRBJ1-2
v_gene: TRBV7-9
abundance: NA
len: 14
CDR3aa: CASSQTGAGYGYTF

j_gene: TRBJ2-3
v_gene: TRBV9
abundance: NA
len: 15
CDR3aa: CASSTSGTLTDTQYF

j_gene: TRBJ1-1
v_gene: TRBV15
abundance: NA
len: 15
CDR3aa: CATSREDRVNTEAFF

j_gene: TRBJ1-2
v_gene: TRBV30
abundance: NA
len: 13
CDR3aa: CACLVAINYGYTF

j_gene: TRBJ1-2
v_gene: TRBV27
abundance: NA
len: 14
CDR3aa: CASSPGGPFYGYTF

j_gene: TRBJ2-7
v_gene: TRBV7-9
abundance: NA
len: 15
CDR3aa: CASSGTGTGFHEQYF

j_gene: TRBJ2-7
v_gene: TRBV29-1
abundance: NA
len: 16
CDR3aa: CSVEDLRTGGFYEQYF

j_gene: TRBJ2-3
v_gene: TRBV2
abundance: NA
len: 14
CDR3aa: CASSELAGTDTQYF

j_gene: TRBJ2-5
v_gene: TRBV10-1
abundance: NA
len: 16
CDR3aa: CASSDSAERGWETQYF

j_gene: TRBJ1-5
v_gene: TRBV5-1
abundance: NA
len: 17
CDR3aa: CASSSWTSRHSNQPQHF

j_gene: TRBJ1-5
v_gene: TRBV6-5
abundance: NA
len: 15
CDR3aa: CASSPLGGGNQPQHF

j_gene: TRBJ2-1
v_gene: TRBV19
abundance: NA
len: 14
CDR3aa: CASSLGTWVAEQFF

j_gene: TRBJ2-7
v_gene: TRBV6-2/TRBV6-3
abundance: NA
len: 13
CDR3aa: CASSYSAGYEQYF

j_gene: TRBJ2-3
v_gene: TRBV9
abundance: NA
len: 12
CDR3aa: CASSVEVDTQYF

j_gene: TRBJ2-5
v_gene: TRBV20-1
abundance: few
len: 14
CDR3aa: CSARQGGGQETQYF

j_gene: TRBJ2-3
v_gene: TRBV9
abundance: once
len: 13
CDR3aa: CASSVGNRDTQYF